One T cell receptor beta chain is described in this entry. Its specificity is unknown. This CDR3 has 14 amino acids. Trimming took off 6 bases at V and 3 bases at J, with 14 bases between the two ends. The data originate from a study of CD8 T cells in ankylosing spondylitis. Overall study findings and caveats: Seemingly distinctive of ankylosing spondylitis blood was a TCR beta motif formed by eight highly homologous variants.

TCRdb redid the calling of the 5' RACE reads with MiXCR, one entry per CDR3 protein. The sample contains roughly 470,000 distinct CDR3 sequences, 20% to 30% of which appear only once. The TCR originated in a male donor with ankylosing spondylitis. The sequenced sample was blood, either unsorted or a sorted T cell fraction (not recorded which). V and J are TRBV12-3 or TRBV12-4 and TRBJ1-1; D gene unclear. Here the CDR3 DNA reads TGTGCCAGCAGATTCTTAGACCGGGACACTGAAGCTTTCTTT. Protein sequence: CASRFLDRDTEAFF.